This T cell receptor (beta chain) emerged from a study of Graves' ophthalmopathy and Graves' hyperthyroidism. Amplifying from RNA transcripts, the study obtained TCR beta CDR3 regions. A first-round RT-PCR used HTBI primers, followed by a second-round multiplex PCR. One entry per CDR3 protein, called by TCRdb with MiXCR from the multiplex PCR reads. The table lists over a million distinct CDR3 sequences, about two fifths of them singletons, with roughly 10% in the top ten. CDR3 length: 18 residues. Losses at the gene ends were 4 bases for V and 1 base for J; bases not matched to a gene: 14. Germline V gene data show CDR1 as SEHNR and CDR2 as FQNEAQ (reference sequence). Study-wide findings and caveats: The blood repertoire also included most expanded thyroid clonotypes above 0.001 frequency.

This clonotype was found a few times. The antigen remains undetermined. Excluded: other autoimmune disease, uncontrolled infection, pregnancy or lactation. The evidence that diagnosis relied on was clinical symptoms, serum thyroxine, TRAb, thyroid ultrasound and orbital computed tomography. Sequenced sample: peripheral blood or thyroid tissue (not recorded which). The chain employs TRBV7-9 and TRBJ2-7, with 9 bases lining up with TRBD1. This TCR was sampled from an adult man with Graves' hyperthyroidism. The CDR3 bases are TGTGCCAGCAGCTCTCCCAGACAAGTGACAGGGGGATCCTACGAGCAGTACTTC. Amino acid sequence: CASSSPRQVTGGSYEQYF.